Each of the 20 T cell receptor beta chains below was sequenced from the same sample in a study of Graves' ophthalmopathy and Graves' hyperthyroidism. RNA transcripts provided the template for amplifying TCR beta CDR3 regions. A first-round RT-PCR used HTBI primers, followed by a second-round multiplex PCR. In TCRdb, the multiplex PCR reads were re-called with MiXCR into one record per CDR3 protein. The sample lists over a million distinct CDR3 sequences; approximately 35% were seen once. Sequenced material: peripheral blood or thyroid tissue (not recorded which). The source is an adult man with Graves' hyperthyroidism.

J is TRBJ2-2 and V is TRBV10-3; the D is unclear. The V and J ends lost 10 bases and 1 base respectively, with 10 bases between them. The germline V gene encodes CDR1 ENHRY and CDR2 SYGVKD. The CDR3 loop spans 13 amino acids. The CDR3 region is CASDAENTGELFF. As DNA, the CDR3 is TGTGCCAGCGATGCGGAGAACACCGGGGAGCTGTTTTTT.

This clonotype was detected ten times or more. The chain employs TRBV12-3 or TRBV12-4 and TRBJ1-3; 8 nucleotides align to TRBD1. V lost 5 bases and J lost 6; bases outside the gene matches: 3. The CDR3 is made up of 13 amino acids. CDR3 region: CASSRTGQNTIYF. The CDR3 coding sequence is TGTGCCAGCAGTAGGACAGGGCAAAACACCATATATTTT.

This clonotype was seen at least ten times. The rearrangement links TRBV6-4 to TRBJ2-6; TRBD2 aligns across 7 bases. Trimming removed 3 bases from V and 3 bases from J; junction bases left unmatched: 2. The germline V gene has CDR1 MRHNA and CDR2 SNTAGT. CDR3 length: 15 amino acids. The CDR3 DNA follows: TGTGCCAGCAGTGAATCGGGAGGTGGGGCCAACGTCCTGACTTTC. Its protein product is CASSESGGGANVLTF.

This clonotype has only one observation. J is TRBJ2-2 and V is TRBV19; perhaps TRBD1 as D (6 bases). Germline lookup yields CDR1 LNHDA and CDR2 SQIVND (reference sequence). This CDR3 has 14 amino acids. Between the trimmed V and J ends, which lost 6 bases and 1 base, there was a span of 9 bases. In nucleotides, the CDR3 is TGTGCCAGTAGGGAGACAGGGAACACCGGGGAGCTGTTTTTT. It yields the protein CASRETGNTGELFF. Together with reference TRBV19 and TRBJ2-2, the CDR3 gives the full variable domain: DGGITQSPKYLFRKEGQNVTLSCEQNLNHDAMYWYRQDPGQGLRLIYYSQIVNDFQKGDIAEGYSVSREKKESFPLTVTSAQKNPTAFYLCASRETGNTGELFFGEGSRLTVL.

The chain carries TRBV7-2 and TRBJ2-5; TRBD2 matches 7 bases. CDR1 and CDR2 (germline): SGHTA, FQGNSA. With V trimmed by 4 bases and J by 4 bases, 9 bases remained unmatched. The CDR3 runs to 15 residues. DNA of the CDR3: TGTGCCAGCAGCTCCCCTCCGGGGGGAGGAGAGACCCAGTACTTC. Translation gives CASSSPPGGGETQYF.

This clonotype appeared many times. As DNA, the CDR3 is TGTGCCAGCAGCTTGAGTTTTAAGCAGCCCCAGCATTTT. Its protein product is CASSLSFKQPQHF. The chain joins TRBV7-2 to TRBJ1-5; D not resolved. This CDR3 is 13 amino acids long. Deletions cut 3 bases from V and 7 bases from J, with 10 bases between. Per the germline V gene, CDR1 is SGHTA and CDR2 is FQGNSA.

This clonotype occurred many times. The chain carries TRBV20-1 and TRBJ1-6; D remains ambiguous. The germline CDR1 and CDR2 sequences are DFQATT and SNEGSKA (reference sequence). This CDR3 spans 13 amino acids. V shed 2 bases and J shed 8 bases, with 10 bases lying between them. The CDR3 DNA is TGCAGTGCTAGACCATTTATTGATTCACCCCTCCACTTT. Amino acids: CSARPFIDSPLHF.

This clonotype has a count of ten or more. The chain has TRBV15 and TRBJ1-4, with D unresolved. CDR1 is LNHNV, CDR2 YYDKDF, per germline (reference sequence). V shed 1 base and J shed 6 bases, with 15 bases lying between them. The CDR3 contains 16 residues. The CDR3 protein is CATSRVLTLLDEKLFF. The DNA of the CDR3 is TGTGCCACCAGCAGAGTTTTAACATTACTGGATGAAAAACTGTTTTTT. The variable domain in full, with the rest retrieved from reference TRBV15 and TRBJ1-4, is DAMVIQNPRYQVTQFGKPVTLSCSQTLNHNVMYWYQQKSSQAPKLLFHYYDKDFNNEADTPDNFQSRRPNTSFCFLDIRSPGLGDTAMYLCATSRVLTLLDEKLFFGSGTQLSVL.

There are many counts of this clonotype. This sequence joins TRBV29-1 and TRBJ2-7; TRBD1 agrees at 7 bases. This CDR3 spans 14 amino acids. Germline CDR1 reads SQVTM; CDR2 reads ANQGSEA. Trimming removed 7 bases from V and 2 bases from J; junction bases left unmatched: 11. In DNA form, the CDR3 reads TGCAGCGCCTTGATTACAGGGGCAGCCTACGAGCAGTACTTC. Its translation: CSALITGAAYEQYF.

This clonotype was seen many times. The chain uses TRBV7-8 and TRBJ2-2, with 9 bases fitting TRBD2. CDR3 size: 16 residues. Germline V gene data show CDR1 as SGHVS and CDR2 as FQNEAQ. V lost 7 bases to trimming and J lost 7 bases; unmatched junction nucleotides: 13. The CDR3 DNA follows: TGTGCCAGCACCGAGGGGGTAGCGGGAGCGGTCGGGGAGCTGTTTTTT. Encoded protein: CASTEGVAGAVGELFF. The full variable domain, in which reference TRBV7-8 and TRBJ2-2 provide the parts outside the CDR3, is GAGVSQSPRYKVAKRGQDVALRCDPISGHVSLFWYQQALGQGPEFLTYFQNEAQLDKSGLPSDRFFAERPEGSVSTLKIQRTQQEDSAVYLCASTEGVAGAVGELFFGEGSRLTVL.

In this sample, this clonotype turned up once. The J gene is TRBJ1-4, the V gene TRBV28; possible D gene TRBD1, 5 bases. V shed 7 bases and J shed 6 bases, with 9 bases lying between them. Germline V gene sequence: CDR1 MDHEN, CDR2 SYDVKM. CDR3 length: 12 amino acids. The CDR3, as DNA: TGTGCCAGCACCGCGACAGATGAAAAACTGTTTTTT. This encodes CASTATDEKLFF.

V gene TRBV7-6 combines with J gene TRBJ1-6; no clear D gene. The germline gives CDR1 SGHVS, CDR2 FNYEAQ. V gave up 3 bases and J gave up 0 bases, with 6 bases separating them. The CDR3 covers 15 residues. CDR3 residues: CASSFSDSYNSPLHF. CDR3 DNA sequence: TGTGCCAGCAGCTTTTCCGACTCCTATAATTCACCCCTCCACTTT.

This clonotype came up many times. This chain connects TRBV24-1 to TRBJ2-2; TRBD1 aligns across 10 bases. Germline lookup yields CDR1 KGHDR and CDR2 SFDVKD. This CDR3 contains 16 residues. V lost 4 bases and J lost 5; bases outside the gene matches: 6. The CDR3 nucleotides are TGTGCCACCAGTGAGTCTCCGGGACAGGGGACCGGGGAGCTGTTTTTT. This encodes CATSESPGQGTGELFF.

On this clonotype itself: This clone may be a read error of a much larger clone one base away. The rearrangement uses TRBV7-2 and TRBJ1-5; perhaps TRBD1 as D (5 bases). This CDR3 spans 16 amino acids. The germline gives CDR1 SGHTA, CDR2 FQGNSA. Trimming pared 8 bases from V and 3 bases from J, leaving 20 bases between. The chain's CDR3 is CASGPRGGEVNQPQHF. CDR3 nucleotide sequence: TGTGCCAGCGGCCCACGCGGGGGGGAAGTCAATCAGCCCCAGCATTTT. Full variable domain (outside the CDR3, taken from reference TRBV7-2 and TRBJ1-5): GAGVSQSPSNKVTEKGKDVELRCDPISGHTALYWYRQSLGQGLEFLIYFQGNSAPDKSGLPSDRFSAERTGGSVSTLTIQRTQQEDSAVYLCASGPRGGEVNQPQHFGDGTRLSIL.

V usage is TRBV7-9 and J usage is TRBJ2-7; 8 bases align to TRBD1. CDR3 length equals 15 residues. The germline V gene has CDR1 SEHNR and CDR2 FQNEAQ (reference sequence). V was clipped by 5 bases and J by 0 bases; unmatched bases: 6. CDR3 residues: CASSGGQGISYEQYF. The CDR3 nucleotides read TGTGCCAGCAGCGGAGGACAGGGCATCTCCTACGAGCAGTACTTC. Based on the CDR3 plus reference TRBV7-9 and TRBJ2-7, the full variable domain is DTGVSQNPRHKITKRGQNVTFRCDPISEHNRLYWYRQTLGQGPEFLTYFQNEAQLEKSRLLSDRFSAERPKGSFSTLEIQRTEQGDSAMYLCASSGGQGISYEQYFGPGTRLTVT.

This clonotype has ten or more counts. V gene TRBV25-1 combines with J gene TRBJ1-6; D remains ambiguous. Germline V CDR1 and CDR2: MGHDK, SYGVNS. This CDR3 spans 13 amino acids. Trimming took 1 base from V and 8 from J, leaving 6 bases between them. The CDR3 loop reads CASSESLDSPLHF. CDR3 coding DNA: TGTGCCAGCAGTGAATCTTTGGATTCACCCCTCCACTTT.

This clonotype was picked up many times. CDR3 loop: CSVELGSANEKLFF. Here the CDR3 DNA reads TGCAGCGTTGAATTAGGGTCGGCTAATGAAAAACTGTTTTTT. The V and J genes are TRBV29-1 and TRBJ1-4; D call uncertain. V was clipped by 2 bases and J by 3 bases, with 10 bases between them. CDR3 length equals 14 residues. Germline V gene data show CDR1 as SQVTM and CDR2 as ANQGSEA.

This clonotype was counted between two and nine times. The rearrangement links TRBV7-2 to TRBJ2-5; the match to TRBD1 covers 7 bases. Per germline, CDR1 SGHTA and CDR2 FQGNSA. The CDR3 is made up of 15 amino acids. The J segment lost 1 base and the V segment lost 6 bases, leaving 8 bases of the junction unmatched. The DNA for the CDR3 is TGTGCCAGCAGTTGGTGGACAGGAGTCCAAGAGACCCAGTACTTC. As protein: CASSWWTGVQETQYF.

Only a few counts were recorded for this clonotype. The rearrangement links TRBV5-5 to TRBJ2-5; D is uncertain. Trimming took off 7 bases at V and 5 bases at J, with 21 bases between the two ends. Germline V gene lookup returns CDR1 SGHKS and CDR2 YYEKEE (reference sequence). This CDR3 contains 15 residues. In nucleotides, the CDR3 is TGTGCCAGCGGCCAAACCGGGCCCCGGTCCGAGACCCAGTACTTC. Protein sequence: CASGQTGPRSETQYF.

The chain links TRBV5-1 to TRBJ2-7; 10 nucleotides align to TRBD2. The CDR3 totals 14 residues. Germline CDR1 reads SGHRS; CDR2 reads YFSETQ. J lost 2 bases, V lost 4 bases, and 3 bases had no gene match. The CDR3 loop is CASSVLAGPYEQYF. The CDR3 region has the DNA TGCGCCAGCAGCGTACTAGCGGGACCCTACGAGCAGTACTTC.